Presented here are 28 T cell receptor beta chains from one specimen sequenced in a study of OX40 agonist ivuxolimab in advanced cancers. Library method: the immunoSEQ multiplex PCR assay. The immuneACCESS repertoire file appears here via TCRdb, limited to in-frame rearrangements. These files lack a portion of the clones; in checked studies, under half of the deficit traces to unresolved V genes, and the cause of the others is not known. This sample lists fewer than 50,000 clones; roughly 86% were detected once. More than 15% of the sample goes to the ten largest clones. Here the sequenced sample was CD4+ or CD8+ T cells sorted from blood, taken in a trial of the OX40 agonist ivuxolimab. These receptors were collected from an adult with an advanced solid tumor such as melanoma, head and neck, liver or kidney cancer.

The CDR3 reads CSARTSSHEQFF. The DNA of the CDR3 is TGCAGCGCCCGGACTAGTTCCCATGAGCAGTTCTTC. The chain carries TRBV29-1 and TRBJ2-1, with TRBD2 matching over 7 bases. The CDR3 is 12 amino acids. Trimming took 7 bases from V and 8 from J; bases not matched to a gene: 8. CDR1 is SQVTM and CDR2 is ANQGSEA in the germline V gene.

The genes are TRBV19 and TRBJ2-7, with D perhaps matching TRBD2 (5 bases). CDR3 length: 14 amino acids. Trimming cost V 0 bases and J 4 bases, with 10 bases left between them. Germline V lookup: CDR1 LNHDA, CDR2 SQIVND (reference sequence). CDR3 sequence reads: CASSIDGGGYEQYF. The CDR3 DNA reads as TGTGCCAGTAGTATAGATGGCGGAGGATACGAGCAGTACTTC. Filled out from reference TRBV19 and TRBJ2-7, the complete variable domain reads DGGITQSPKYLFRKEGQNVTLSCEQNLNHDAMYWYRQDPGQGLRLIYYSQIVNDFQKGDIAEGYSVSREKKESFPLTVTSAQKNPTAFYLCASSIDGGGYEQYFGPGTRLTVT.

The chain combines TRBV4-3 with TRBJ1-3; D is possibly TRBD1 (6 bases). Germline lookup yields CDR1 LGHNA and CDR2 YSLEER. Trimming cost V 1 base and J 4 bases, with 11 bases left between them. The CDR3 extends over 15 amino acids. Here the CDR3 reads CASSQGSGDGNTIYF. CDR3 DNA sequence: TGCGCCAGCAGCCAAGGATCAGGGGACGGAAACACCATATATTTT.

V usage is TRBV19 and J usage is TRBJ2-1; tentatively, D is TRBD1 (6 bases). V gave up 1 base and J gave up 0 bases, with 7 bases separating them. The length of the CDR3 is 15 residues. Germline CDR1 reads LNHDA; CDR2 reads SQIVND (reference sequence). CDR3 sequence: CASSIVQGSYNEQFF. In DNA form, the CDR3 reads TGTGCCAGTAGTATAGTACAGGGCTCCTACAATGAGCAGTTCTTC.

The chain has TRBV5-6 and TRBJ1-2, with 7 bases aligning to TRBD1. This CDR3 spans 15 amino acids. The V and J ends lost 0 bases and 8 bases, in that order; junction bases with no gene match: 10. Germline-derived CDR1 and CDR2 are SGHDT and YYEEEE. CDR3 region: CASSLDGHRGAGYTF. The CDR3 bases are TGTGCCAGCAGCTTGGATGGTCACAGGGGCGCCGGCTACACCTTC.

The chain has TRBV5-1 and TRBJ2-2; 7 bases are a match to TRBD2. After removal of 7 bases from V and 2 bases from J, the junction contained 8 bases not matched to a gene. CDR3 size: 15 residues. Germline V gene data show CDR1 as SGHRS and CDR2 as YFSETQ. CDR3 in amino acids: CASQRDYRNTGELFF. The CDR3 DNA reads as TGCGCCAGCCAAAGGGACTATAGAAACACCGGGGAGCTGTTTTTT.

This clone was counted only a few times. The same CDR3 also results from other DNA sequences found in this sample. The chain employs TRBV5-4 and TRBJ1-2, with D hard to call. Germline lookup yields CDR1 SGHNT and CDR2 YYREEE (reference sequence). The ends were cut back, 2 bases at V and 2 bases at J, with 13 bases in the middle. This CDR3 region has 15 residues. Here the CDR3 DNA reads TGTGCCAGCAGCTTAATCGAGACGGTCAACTATGGCTACACCTTC. Protein sequence: CASSLIETVNYGYTF.

The chain has TRBV5-1 and TRBJ2-7; unclear D gene. Trimming took off 4 bases at V and 0 bases at J, with 14 bases between the two ends. Germline V gene data show CDR1 as SGHRS and CDR2 as YFSETQ. CDR3 length: 15 residues. The CDR3 loop is CASSVDSSTSYEQYF. CDR3 nucleotide sequence: TGCGCCAGCAGCGTTGACTCCTCGACCTCCTACGAGCAGTACTTC.

As concerns this clone: Other nucleotide sequences from this sample produce the same CDR3. The V gene is TRBV7-8, the J gene TRBJ2-3; 10 bases line up with TRBD2. Germline loops: CDR1 SGHVS, CDR2 FQNEAQ. The V and J ends lost 5 bases and 2 bases, in that order; junction bases with no gene match: 7. CDR3 length equals 16 residues. The CDR3: CASSPSGGAITDTQYF. The CDR3 region has the DNA TGTGCCAGCAGCCCCAGCGGGGGGGCGATCACAGATACGCAGTATTTT.

Only a few counts were recorded for this clone. This chain joins TRBV4-1 and TRBJ2-2; D remains ambiguous. CDR1 and CDR2 from the germline V gene are MGHRA and YSYEKL. The length of the CDR3 is 14 residues. The V and J ends lost 1 base and 4 bases respectively, with 7 bases between them. The CDR3 protein is CASSQVQTTGELFF. The CDR3 nucleotides are TGCGCCAGCAGCCAAGTGCAGACCACCGGGGAGCTGTTTTTT.

The chain uses TRBV7-6 and TRBJ2-5; TRBD2 matches 8 bases. After removal of 5 bases from V and 5 bases from J, the junction contained 7 bases not matched to a gene. This CDR3 comprises 14 residues. Germline values: CDR1 SGHVS, CDR2 FNYEAQ. DNA of the CDR3: TGTGCCAGCAGCCGAACGGGGGGGTCTGAGACCCAGTACTTC. Translating gives CASSRTGGSETQYF.

The gene calls are TRBV2 and TRBJ1-5; tentatively, D is TRBD1 (5 bases). CDR3 size: 14 residues. Germline V gene sequence: CDR1 SNHLY, CDR2 FYNNEI. V was clipped by 4 bases and J by 7 bases, with 14 bases between them. The DNA for the CDR3 is TGTGCCAGCAGTGGGGACGGCTCGGAGCAGCCCCAGCATTTT. This encodes CASSGDGSEQPQHF.

J is TRBJ1-1 and V is TRBV5-5; TRBD1 aligns across 7 bases. The junction had 11 bases not matched to a gene; V was cut back by 4 bases and J by 5 bases. The CDR3 runs to 15 residues. Per the germline V gene, CDR1 is SGHKS and CDR2 is YYEKEE (reference sequence). CDR3 coding DNA: TGTGCCAGCAGCCACCGACAGGGAGGGAGTACTGAAGCTTTCTTT. Its protein is CASSHRQGGSTEAFF.

The J gene is TRBJ1-1, the V gene TRBV5-5; TRBD1 matches 8 bases. Germline CDR1 reads SGHKS; CDR2 reads YYEKEE (reference sequence). The CDR3 spans 15 residues. The J segment lost 5 bases and the V segment lost 5 bases, leaving 11 bases of the junction unmatched. The DNA for the CDR3 is TGTGCCAGCAGTCACAGGGGGGACCCCCAAACTGAAGCTTTCTTT. Amino acids: CASSHRGDPQTEAFF.

The CDR3 loop is CASSERNRDTEAFF. CDR3 coding DNA: TGCGCCAGCAGTGAGCGAAACAGGGACACTGAAGCTTTCTTT. The genes are TRBV10-2 and TRBJ1-1; tentatively, D is TRBD1 (6 bases). The V gene lost 2 bases and the J gene lost 3 bases, with 10 bases spanning the gap. CDR3 size: 14 residues. From germline, CDR1 is WSHSY and CDR2 SAAADI.

The gene calls are TRBV15 and TRBJ1-2; D call uncertain. With 0 bases removed from V and 3 bases from J, the gap between germline ends came to 14 bases. This CDR3 is built from 16 residues. Germline CDR1 LNHNV, CDR2 YYDKDF (reference sequence). CDR3 nucleotides: TGTGCCACCAGCAGAGATCGGGTCAGCTCCTACTATGGCTACACCTTC. As protein: CATSRDRVSSYYGYTF.

The chain recombines TRBV5-4 with TRBJ2-3, with 9 bases that match TRBD2. V gave up 0 bases and J gave up 3 bases; unmatched junction bases: 5. Germline V gene data show CDR1 as SGHNT and CDR2 as YYREEE (reference sequence). The CDR3 sequence is 16 residues long. The CDR3 DNA follows: TGTGCCAGCAGCTTGGGGCGGGGGGGGACAACAGATACGCAGTATTTT. It yields the protein CASSLGRGGTTDTQYF.

The chain carries TRBV4-2 and TRBJ2-7, with TRBD2 identical over 15 bases. The germline V gene encodes CDR1 LGHNA and CDR2 YNFKEQ. V shed 0 bases, J shed 2 bases, and the junction held 2 bases outside the gene matches. The CDR3 contains 17 residues. The CDR3 region is CASSQEGTSGGTYEQYF. CDR3 nucleotides: TGTGCCAGCAGCCAAGAGGGGACTAGCGGGGGGACCTACGAGCAGTACTTC.

This clone was recorded once. This chain links TRBV5-6 with TRBJ2-7, with D unclear. The V and J ends lost 3 bases and 7 bases respectively, with 8 bases between them. The V gene's germline CDR1 is SGHDT and CDR2 YYEEEE. The CDR3 length is 11 residues. The DNA of the CDR3 is TGTGCCAGCAGCTGGGCTGGGGAGCAGTACTTC. Residues: CASSWAGEQYF.

The chain employs TRBV5-7 and TRBJ2-2; 10 bases are shared with TRBD1. TRBV5-7 falls under the ORF class, with uncertain function. The CDR3 totals 16 residues. The J segment lost 3 bases and the V segment lost 4 bases, leaving 6 bases of the junction unmatched. The DNA of the CDR3 is TGTGCCAGCAGCCTGGGACAGGGGCTCGACACCGGGGAGCTGTTTTTT. Its protein is CASSLGQGLDTGELFF.

The chain uses TRBV27 and TRBJ2-1; no clear D. The V end lost 1 base, the J end lost 8 bases, and 24 bases lay between the germline ends. The CDR3 runs 18 residues. Germline V gene sequence: CDR1 MNHEY, CDR2 SMNVEV (reference sequence). CDR3 sequence (DNA): TGTGCCAGCAGTTTATATGAGCTAGGGATCTTAAGTAGGGATGAGCAGTTCTTC. It specifies CASSLYELGILSRDEQFF.

J is TRBJ2-2 and V is TRBV9, with D maybe TRBD1 (6 bases). CDR3 length equals 15 residues. CDR1 and CDR2 from the germline V gene are SGDLS and YYNGEE. Trimming stripped 2 bases from V and 5 bases from J, with 13 bases between. The CDR3 nucleotides read TGTGCCAGCAGCGTGTCAGGGGATTTAACCGGGGAGCTGTTTTTT. Translated: CASSVSGDLTGELFF. The full variable domain, in which reference TRBV9 and TRBJ2-2 provide the parts outside the CDR3, is DSGVTQTPKHLITATGQRVTLRCSPRSGDLSVYWYQQSLDQGLQFLIQYYNGEERAKGNILERFSAQQFPDLHSELNLSSLELGDSALYFCASSVSGDLTGELFFGEGSRLTVL.

V is TRBV7-2 and J is TRBJ2-3; 7 positions agree with TRBD2. Germline V lookup: CDR1 SGHTA, CDR2 FQGNSA. CDR3 length: 16 amino acids. Trimming removed 1 base from V and 0 bases from J; junction bases left unmatched: 4. The CDR3 reads CASSLVGTTSTDTQYF. CDR3 nucleotides: TGTGCCAGCAGCTTAGTAGGGACTACTAGCACAGATACGCAGTATTTT.

The V gene is TRBV28, the J gene TRBJ2-2, with a weak D call TRBD1 (6 bases). The V gene lost 2 bases and the J gene lost 3 bases, with 16 bases spanning the gap. The CDR3 covers 17 residues. Germline CDR1 and CDR2: MDHEN and SYDVKM. CDR3 DNA sequence: TGTGCCAGCAGTTTAGGAAACAGGGCGATATACACCGGGGAGCTGTTTTTT. This sequence encodes CASSLGNRAIYTGELFF.

The chain combines TRBV9 with TRBJ2-1, with D perhaps given as TRBD1 or TRBD2 (6 bases each). Trimming cost V 3 bases and J 8 bases, with 12 bases left between them. The CDR3 runs to 13 residues. Germline assignment: CDR1 SGDLS and CDR2 YYNGEE. In DNA form, the CDR3 reads TGTGCCAGCAGCGCAGCCGGGGGCTATGAGCAGTTCTTC. Residues: CASSAAGGYEQFF.

This chain uses TRBV7-3 with TRBJ1-4; D gene ambiguous. Trimming pared 5 bases from V and 0 bases from J, leaving 16 bases between. CDR1 and CDR2 (germline): SGHTA, FQGTGA. The CDR3 has 17 amino acids. CDR3 coding DNA: TGTGCCAGCAGCCCCTACACGATGGCCGCAACTAATGAAAAACTGTTTTTT. Translated: CASSPYTMAATNEKLFF.

The J gene is TRBJ2-7, the V gene TRBV5-5; 10 bases are a match to TRBD1. The CDR3 is 15 amino acids. Germline CDR1 is SGHKS and CDR2 is YYEKEE (reference sequence). V shed 5 bases, J shed 3 bases, and the junction held 8 bases outside the gene matches. Here the CDR3 DNA reads TGTGCCAGCAGGACGGACAGGGGGAATTACTACGAGCAGTACGTC. It is translated as CASRTDRGNYYEQYV.

The chain has TRBV6-1 and TRBJ2-3, with D possibly being TRBD1 (5 bases). Germline V gene lookup returns CDR1 MNHNS and CDR2 SASEGT. Trimming cost V 2 bases and J 5 bases, with 23 bases left between them. The CDR3 totals 18 residues. CDR3 bases: TGTGCCAGCAGTGAATCCCCTCATTTCACAGGCCACGGAGATACGCAGTATTTT. Translation: CASSESPHFTGHGDTQYF.